The text below deals with one T cell receptor (beta chain). Its antigen is currently unknown. These data belong to a study of cytomegalovirus exposure and HLA in healthy donors. Study outcomes and limitations: TCR association rates varied by HLA locus in a later analysis, with DRB1 highest and HLA-C lowest.

The V end lost 1 base, the J end lost 8 bases, and 9 bases lay between the germline ends. This CDR3 contains 13 residues. Germline V gene lookup returns CDR1 MGHRA and CDR2 YSYEKL. Both 60 Vbeta primers and 13 Jbeta primers went into the PCR. Sequencing was performed with immunoSEQ multiplex PCR; in TCRdb, only in-frame clones are kept and a portion is missing. The table lists about 120,000 clones, over 65% of them singletons. The TCR comes from a middle-aged woman in good health and CMV-seropositive. The sample comprised PBMCs. V usage is TRBV4-1 and J usage is TRBJ2-1; TRBD2 is a possible D gene (6 bases). CDR3 coding DNA: TGCGCCAGCAGCCAAGGGGGGGAATATGAGCAGTTCTTC. Encoded protein: CASSQGGEYEQFF.